The 25 T cell receptor beta chains below come from one sample, sequenced in a study of blood T cell repertoires in COVID-19. This table comes from immunoSEQ multiplex PCR, and its TCRdb copy is limited to in-frame clones, with some not included. The sample includes approximately 360,000 clones, less than 90% of them seen just once. Sequencing was performed on PBMCs or T cells enriched from blood (not recorded which). These receptors were collected from a woman aged 45-65 years who had recovered from COVID-19.

The chain carries TRBV19 and TRBJ1-1, with a weak D call TRBD1 (5 bases). This CDR3 contains 13 residues. Germline V CDR1 and CDR2: LNHDA, SQIVND (reference sequence). Trimming removed 11 bases at V and 0 bases at J, with 13 bases between. This CDR3 is CAAGTGLNTEAFF. The CDR3 nucleotides read TGTGCCGCCGGCACAGGCCTGAACACTGAAGCTTTCTTT.

The chain recombines TRBV4-2 with TRBJ1-1, with D uncertain. The germline gives CDR1 LGHNA, CDR2 YNFKEQ. The CDR3 runs 15 residues. Trimming shortened V by 1 base and J by 4 bases, and 13 bases separated the two germline ends. The CDR3 region has the DNA TGTGCCAGCAGCCAAGTCGGGTTTCAAGGCACTGAAGCTTTCTTT. Protein product: CASSQVGFQGTEAFF.

The V call is TRBV27, the J call TRBJ2-1; possible D gene TRBD1, 5 bases. Germline values: CDR1 MNHEY, CDR2 SMNVEV (reference sequence). The V end was cut by 6 bases, the J end by 9 bases, with 12 bases between. This CDR3 is built from 12 residues. The CDR3, as DNA: TGTGCCAGCAGAAGGGGCTCCCTTGAGCAGTTCTTC. This sequence encodes CASRRGSLEQFF.

Concerning this clone itself: The same CDR3 can be traced to other DNA sequences in this sample. The CDR3 sequence is CASSVGTGLNTEAFF. Here the CDR3 DNA reads TGTGCCAGCAGCGTAGGAACAGGGCTGAACACTGAAGCTTTCTTT. The chain is built from TRBV9 and TRBJ1-1; a weak D match, TRBD1 (6 bases). The V and J ends lost 0 bases and 0 bases respectively, with 9 bases between them. The CDR3 is 15 residues long. CDR1 is SGDLS, CDR2 YYNGEE, per germline.

V is TRBV19 and J is TRBJ1-1, with 7 bases fitting TRBD1. The CDR3 extends over 13 amino acids. Losses at the gene ends were 9 bases for V and 7 bases for J; bases not matched to a gene: 11. Germline-derived CDR1 and CDR2 are LNHDA and SQIVND (reference sequence). Here the CDR3 DNA reads TGTGCCAGCTCCCAGAAAAGGGACAGTGAAGCTTTCTTT. Amino acids: CASSQKRDSEAFF.

The chain links TRBV27 to TRBJ2-3, with D uncertain. With 0 bases removed from V and 2 bases from J, the gap between germline ends came to 6 bases. CDR3 length equals 14 residues. Germline CDR1 and CDR2: MNHEY and SMNVEV (reference sequence). The DNA of the CDR3 is TGTGCCAGCAGTTTATCCACAGACACAGATACGCAGTATTTT. The encoded protein is CASSLSTDTDTQYF.

The gene calls are TRBV6-2 or TRBV6-3 and TRBJ1-1, with 10 bases identical to TRBD1. Germline V lookup: CDR1 MNHEY, CDR2 SVGEGT. This CDR3 is 14 amino acids long. V shed 6 bases, J shed 5 bases, and the junction held 6 bases outside the gene matches. CDR3 coding DNA: TGTGCCAGCAGCCGACAGGGGGCAGGAACTGAAGCTTTCTTT. This codes for CASSRQGAGTEAFF.

The CDR3 here is CASSQDGSSYNEQFF. In DNA, the CDR3 is TGTGCCAGCAGCCAGGACGGGAGCTCCTACAATGAGCAGTTCTTC. This sequence joins TRBV5-4 and TRBJ2-1, with TRBD2 as a possible D gene (6 bases). V dropped 4 bases and J dropped 0 bases, with 11 bases sitting between them. The CDR3 has 15 residues. In germline, CDR1 is SGHNT, CDR2 YYREEE (reference sequence).

This clone was seen a handful of times. The chain uses TRBV7-8 and TRBJ1-3, with D maybe TRBD1 (6 bases). Trimming shortened V by 4 bases and J by 4 bases, and 14 bases separated the two germline ends. There are 15 residues in the CDR3. Per germline, CDR1 SGHVS and CDR2 FQNEAQ. CDR3 in amino acids: CASSWQGLEGNTIYF. DNA of the CDR3: TGTGCCAGCAGCTGGCAGGGGTTGGAAGGAAACACCATATATTTT.

The V call is TRBV27, the J call TRBJ1-1, with D uncertain. V was pared by 8 bases and J by 6 bases, with 16 bases between. The CDR3 covers 13 residues. Germline V gene lookup returns CDR1 MNHEY and CDR2 SMNVEV (reference sequence). CDR3 nucleotides: TGTGCCAGCTCGCTTTCGGGGATTGCTGAAGCTTTCTTT. Translation: CASSLSGIAEAFF.

CDR3 sequence: CATSREDSSGNTIYF. CDR3 in DNA: TGTGCCACCAGCAGAGAGGACAGCTCTGGAAACACCATATATTTT. The chain is built from TRBV15 and TRBJ1-3; a possible D gene is TRBD1 (6 bases). The CDR3 is 15 amino acids. V gave up 0 bases and J gave up 0 bases, with 6 bases separating them. Germline V CDR1 and CDR2: LNHNV, YYDKDF (reference sequence). The entire variable domain, with the rest obtained from reference TRBV15 and TRBJ1-3, is as follows: DAMVIQNPRYQVTQFGKPVTLSCSQTLNHNVMYWYQQKSSQAPKLLFHYYDKDFNNEADTPDNFQSRRPNTSFCFLDIRSPGLGDTAMYLCATSREDSSGNTIYFGEGSWLTVV.

The rearrangement joins TRBV27 to TRBJ1-1; no clear D gene. The CDR3 consists of 14 residues. The germline CDR1 and CDR2 sequences are MNHEY and SMNVEV (reference sequence). V was trimmed by 5 bases and J by 0 bases, leaving 10 bases between them. The CDR3 nucleotides read TGTGCCAGCAGTCCAGCGCCCATGAACACTGAAGCTTTCTTT. Encoded protein: CASSPAPMNTEAFF.

The rearrangement links TRBV29-1 to TRBJ2-3; D may be TRBD2 (6 bases). Looked up from germline, CDR1 is SQVTM and CDR2 is ANQGSEA. The CDR3 consists of 16 residues. The V end lost 3 bases, the J end lost 5 bases, and 21 bases lay between the germline ends. The CDR3 nucleotides read TGCAGCGTTGAGATGTTAGCGGAGGGGAGAGGAGATACGCAGTATTTT. It codes for CSVEMLAEGRGDTQYF.

J is TRBJ2-1 and V is TRBV9; 9 bases are a match to TRBD1. V lost 1 base, J lost 4 bases, and 9 bases stayed unmatched. This CDR3 has 17 amino acids. Germline CDR1 is SGDLS and CDR2 is YYNGEE. The CDR3 DNA sequence: TGTGCCAGCAGCGTATATGGGACAGGGTGGATGTACAATGAGCAGTTCTTC. It encodes CASSVYGTGWMYNEQFF.

The gene calls are TRBV5-4 and TRBJ1-4; D gene uncertain. The CDR3 has 13 residues. In germline, CDR1 is SGHNT, CDR2 YYREEE (reference sequence). V was clipped by 3 bases and J by 4 bases, with 7 bases between them. CDR3 bases: TGTGCCAGCAGCTCCAACAGTAATGAAAAACTGTTTTTT. Its protein product is CASSSNSNEKLFF.

This rearrangement joins TRBV6-5 to TRBJ1-2; D gene ambiguous. Germline values: CDR1 MNHEY, CDR2 SVGAGI. The CDR3 is 16 residues long. Trimming removed 4 bases at V and 0 bases at J, with 15 bases between. The CDR3 is CASSSMLASSNYGYTF. The CDR3 nucleotides are TGTGCCAGCAGTTCGATGTTAGCTAGCTCTAACTATGGCTACACCTTC.

The chain carries TRBV18 and TRBJ2-3; 8 nucleotides align to TRBD2. The germline V gene encodes CDR1 KGHSH and CDR2 LQKENI. J was trimmed by 2 bases and V by 4 bases; bases with no gene match: 5. This CDR3 has 15 residues. The CDR3 sequence: CASSLGLAATDTQYF. Here the CDR3 DNA reads TGTGCCAGCTCACTAGGACTAGCTGCCACAGATACGCAGTATTTT. The whole variable domain, remainder taken from reference TRBV18 and TRBJ2-3, is NAGVMQNPRHLVRRRGQEARLRCSPMKGHSHVYWYRQLPEEGLKFMVYLQKENIIDESGMPKERFSAEFPKEGPSILRIQQVVRGDSAAYFCASSLGLAATDTQYFGPGTRLTVL.

The CDR3 sequence: CASSQSPLFPNQPQHF. The CDR3 nucleotides are TGCGCCAGCAGCCAATCCCCCCTCTTTCCCAATCAGCCCCAGCATTTT. The rearrangement joins TRBV4-1 to TRBJ1-5; no clear D gene. The V gene's germline CDR1 is MGHRA and CDR2 YSYEKL. The CDR3 runs 16 residues. Trimming cost V 2 bases and J 3 bases, with 14 bases left between them.

The chain has TRBV19 and TRBJ1-5, with TRBD1 as a possible D gene (6 bases). Trimming took off 7 bases at V and 15 bases at J, with 31 bases between the two ends. This CDR3 has 16 residues. CDR1 is LNHDA, CDR2 SQIVND, per germline (reference sequence). The CDR3 spells CASTLSLGQSLQPGHF. Written as DNA, the CDR3 is TGTGCCAGTACCCTCTCCCTAGGACAGAGCCTTCAGCCCGGGCATTTT.

The chain has TRBV30 and TRBJ2-2; D is ambiguous. V was trimmed by 3 bases and J by 3 bases, leaving 8 bases between them. Germline CDR1 and CDR2: GTSNPN and SVGIG (reference sequence). CDR3 length: 13 amino acids. Here the CDR3 DNA reads TGTGCCTGGAGGATGTACTACACCGGGGAGCTGTTTTTT. Translating it yields CAWRMYYTGELFF.

The chain has TRBV5-6 and TRBJ2-5, with D possibly being TRBD2 (5 bases). Germline V gives CDR1 SGHDT, CDR2 YYEEEE. Trimming shortened V by 2 bases and J by 2 bases, and 13 bases separated the two germline ends. CDR3 size: 15 residues. CDR3 sequence: CASSFRTQGQETQYF. For the CDR3, the DNA is TGTGCCAGCAGCTTTCGGACTCAAGGGCAAGAGACCCAGTACTTC.

This clone was observed a single time. Here the CDR3 reads CASSFGHSEYEQYF. The DNA for the CDR3 is TGTGCCAGCAGCTTTGGGCATTCGGAATACGAGCAGTACTTC. V gene TRBV11-2 combines with J gene TRBJ2-7; no reliable D call. The CDR3 runs to 14 residues. Per germline, CDR1 SGHAT and CDR2 FQNNGV. Trimming left V 3 bases short and J 4 bases short, with 13 bases between.

This chain joins TRBV2 and TRBJ2-1; 7 nucleotides agree with TRBD1. Germline CDR1 is SNHLY and CDR2 is FYNNEI. V was clipped by 8 bases and J by 0 bases; unmatched bases: 19. CDR3 length: 19 residues. CDR3 amino acids: CASSEEQGNSPSSYNEQFF. The CDR3 region has the DNA TGTGCCAGCTCCGAAGAACAGGGGAATTCCCCAAGCTCCTACAATGAGCAGTTCTTC.

The V and J genes are TRBV2 and TRBJ1-2, with 9 positions matching TRBD1. Germline CDR1 SNHLY, CDR2 FYNNEI. This CDR3 is built from 13 residues. The J segment lost 8 bases and the V segment lost 4 bases, leaving 5 bases of the junction unmatched. The CDR3 is CASSVGQGWGYTF. CDR3 nucleotides: TGTGCCAGCAGTGTGGGACAGGGTTGGGGCTACACCTTC.

The sample holds a few counts of this clone. The chain is built from TRBV29-1 and TRBJ1-2; 7 nucleotides line up with TRBD1. With V trimmed by 7 bases and J by 0 bases, 8 bases remained unmatched. This CDR3 is built from 14 residues. Germline V gene lookup returns CDR1 SQVTM and CDR2 ANQGSEA. CDR3 protein: CSGGTGTANYGYTF. Here the CDR3 DNA reads TGCAGCGGCGGGACCGGGACAGCTAACTATGGCTACACCTTC.